This T cell receptor beta chain was obtained from a study of shared clonotypes between healthy human individuals. Only in-frame clones appear in the TCRdb table, and some are missing; sequencing was by immunoSEQ multiplex PCR. The data contain some 630,000 clones, 96% of them singletons. This CDR3 has 18 residues. Germline trimming cut 2 bases from V and 0 bases from J; bases unmatched to any gene: 10. CDR1 and CDR2 (germline): MGHRA, YSYEKL. Terminally differentiated effector memory CD45RA+ cells were left out of the naive CD8 fraction, which was CD45RO-negative and positively selected for CCR7. The source of this sequence is a woman in her thirties in good health. Sequenced sample: naive CD8+ T cells sorted from blood. The chain has TRBV4-1 and TRBJ1-1, with 9 bases matching TRBD1. CDR3 amino acids: CASSQRTGALNLNTEAFF. In DNA form, the CDR3 reads TGCGCCAGCAGCCAACGGACAGGGGCCCTCAATTTGAACACTGAAGCTTTCTTT.